The subject of this entry is one T cell receptor (beta chain). This sample is part of a study of beta chain features in type 1 diabetes. There was one heparinised blood draw per donor, averaging about 100 mL. As every portion of the isolated RNA was reverse transcribed, the sequencing read expressed TCRB transcripts. The protocol was immunoSEQ multiplex PCR, while the TCRdb copy is restricted to in-frame clones and leaves out a portion. The table shows around 300,000 clones, with roughly 15% occurring only once. This receptor was identified in a man aged 25 to 45 in good health. Sequenced sample: central memory CD4+ T cells from blood.

DNA of the CDR3: TGTGCCAGCAGCTTCCCGGGGCAGGGCTACAATGAGCAGTTCTTC. This translates into CASSFPGQGYNEQFF. The V gene is TRBV5-4, the J gene TRBJ2-1; D tentatively fits TRBD1 or TRBD2 (5 bases each). The CDR3 sequence is 15 residues long. V shed 2 bases and J shed 3 bases, with 12 bases lying between them. Germline V gene data show CDR1 as SGHNT and CDR2 as YYREEE (reference sequence).